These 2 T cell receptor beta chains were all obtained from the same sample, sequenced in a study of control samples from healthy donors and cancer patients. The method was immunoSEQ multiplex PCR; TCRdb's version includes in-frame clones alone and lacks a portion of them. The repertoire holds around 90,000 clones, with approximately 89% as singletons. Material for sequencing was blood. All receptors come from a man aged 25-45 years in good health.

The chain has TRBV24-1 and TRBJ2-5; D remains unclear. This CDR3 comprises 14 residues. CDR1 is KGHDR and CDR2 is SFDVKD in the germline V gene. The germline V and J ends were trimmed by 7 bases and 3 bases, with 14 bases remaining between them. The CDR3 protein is CATSATPIKETQYF. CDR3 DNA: TGTGCCACCAGCGCGACACCGATTAAAGAGACCCAGTACTTC.

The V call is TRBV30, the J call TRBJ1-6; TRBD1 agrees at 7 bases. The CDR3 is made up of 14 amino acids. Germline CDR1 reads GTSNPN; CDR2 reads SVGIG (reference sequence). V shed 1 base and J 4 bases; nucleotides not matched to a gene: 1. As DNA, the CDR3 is TGTGCCTGGAGTGCGGGACAGTATAATTCACCCCTCCACTTT. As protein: CAWSAGQYNSPLHF. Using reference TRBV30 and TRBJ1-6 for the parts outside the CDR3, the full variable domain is SQTIHQWPATLVQPVGSPLSLECTVEGTSNPNLYWYRQAAGRGLQLLFYSVGIGQISSEVPQNLSASRPQDRQFILSSKKLLLSDSGFYLCAWSAGQYNSPLHFGNGTRLTVT.